This TCR beta chain was documented in a study of cytomegalovirus exposure and HLA in healthy donors. Findings and caveats of the study: Cytomegalovirus status was reportedly diagnosed by the classifier with high sensitivity and specificity.

Repertoires were generated with immunoSEQ multiplex PCR, while TCRdb's copy carries only in-frame clones and drops some. The table includes around 250,000 clones, around 91% detected once. Concerning this clone: Its antigen remains unknown.

V lost 2 bases to trimming and J lost 1 base, with 11 bases between them. The CDR3 is 15 residues long. Germline loops: CDR1 MNHEY, CDR2 SVGAGI. Sequenced sample: PBMCs. The receptor was derived from a woman aged 30 to 39 in good health and CMV-seronegative. The chain links TRBV6-5 to TRBJ1-1; D possibly corresponds to TRBD1 (5 bases). Written as DNA, the CDR3 is TGTGCCAGCAGTTACCCCGCAGGGCCGAACACTGAAGCTTTCTTT. It translates to CASSYPAGPNTEAFF.